This TCR beta chain was sequenced in a study of molecular identifiers for immune sequencing clone quantification (dated by TCRdb to 2017 to 2018). General notes on the study: For a replicate experiment, RNA from around 20,000 or 100,000 naive CD8 T cells was divided into five aliquots, of which four were sequenced. CD8 T cells were used in a methods study to benchmark molecular-identifier clustering-based TCR repertoire sequencing (MIDCIRS) and TCR RNA copy counting. The study at large found these results: In CMV-specific effector cells, over 97% of molecules were held by clones above 20 RNA copies, whereas under 1% of molecules were held by such clones in naive cells. Without barcode sub-clustering, chimeric consensus sequences inflated TCR diversity; chimeras reached as high as 47%. Modeling gave about three recovered TCR RNA copies per cell versus around 10 by digital PCR, implying roughly 30% capture efficiency. Identical TCR molecules sharing a barcode could cause highly expanded clone sizes to be underestimated. The naive libraries included spiked-in Jurkat TCR RNA (roughly nine copies' worth), and this RNA is not part of the donor repertoire. Even against a background of about a million naive CD8 T cells, spiked-in Jurkat TCR RNA amounting to a single cell's worth was reported to be detectable.

This clonotype was recorded many times. Its specific antigen is unknown. Base qualities are not at hand, and no much larger clone is one base apart. Naive CD8 T cell libraries were made from about 20,000 to 1,000,000 sorted cells using 10%, 30% or 50% of purified RNA. On a BD FACSAria II, naive CD8 T cells were FACS-sorted as CD8+CD4-CCR7+CD45RA+ and collected into RLT Plus buffer. Detection sensitivity was tested by spiking Jurkat RNA equal to roughly 9 TCR copies' worth into samples containing 20,000-1,000,000 naive CD8 T cells. Enrichment of CD8 T cells was done with RosetteSep CD8+ T Cell Enrichment Cocktail plus Ficoll-Paque, and ACK red cell lysis came afterward. Library generation was performed with PCR. TCRdb records NextSeq 500 as the sequencer. Bulk TCR libraries were prepared as previously described, using TCR primers listed in Table S5. Total RNA was purified with the Qiagen AllPrep DNA/RNA kit. Before analysis, reads from multiple sequencing runs of one library were combined. Processing in the source paper ran as follows. Reads were retained only if the reads had an exact TCR constant sequence, and the retained reads were trimmed to 150 nt and grouped according to their 12-nt molecular barcodes. Reads within each barcode group were sub-clustered using a 15% Levenshtein threshold, and quality-weighted consensus sequences were constructed for each RNA molecule. Non-functional sequences were filtered out, along with any lower-count sequence sitting one edit away from another sequence. Based on a fit of two negative binomial distributions, barcode sub-clusters having less than 20% of the maximum read count were discarded. TCRdb reran the public reads through fastp at Q25 and MiXCR, keeping productive beta chains. Every distinct CDR3 protein forms one entry, paired with its most common genes and DNA. The V and J calls here are based on TCRdb, not the publication. Within this sample are 490,000 or so distinct CDR3 sequences, with around 23% of them counted one time only. The ten largest clones capture approximately 0.8% of the sample.

Taken from the germline V gene, the CDR1 and CDR2 loops are MDHEN and SYDVKM. Spanning cysteine to phenylalanine, the CDR3 consists of 17 amino acids. Just CDR3 DNA is preserved here, 51 bases in frame from base 1. V loses 3 bases at its end and J loses 8 bases; junction bases beyond the gene matches: 13. The TCR sequence derives from a human donor in good health. Some libraries in this study had Jurkat cell RNA spiked in. This chain joins TRBV28 to TRBJ2-1, with TRBD2 matching 10 junction bases. The sequencing input was naive CD8+ T cells from blood, with Jurkat cell RNA spiked in. In light of the paper, this sample's cell subset or site label describes: FACS-sorted CD8+CD4-CCR7+CD45RA+ naive T cells. CDR3 loop: CASSFPLAGVSYDEQFF. The DNA sequence reads TGTGCCAGCAGTTTCCCCCTAGCGGGAGTATCTTACGATGAGCAGTTCTTC.